The 21 T cell receptor beta chains given below trace back to one sample, sequenced in a study of blood T cell repertoires in COVID-19. Profiling relied on immunoSEQ multiplex PCR, and the TCRdb table lists in-frame clones only, not all of them. The sample lists under 95,000 clones; approximately 93% were seen once. Sequencing input: peripheral blood. Receptors originate from a man aged 50 to 59 with COVID-19, enrolled during active disease.

This clone was counted between two and nine times. This sequence joins TRBV5-4 and TRBJ1-1; D ambiguous. The V and J ends lost 0 bases and 2 bases respectively, with 8 bases between them. The germline gives CDR1 SGHNT, CDR2 YYREEE (reference sequence). This CDR3 contains 14 residues. The CDR3: CASSLVQTNTEAFF. As DNA, the CDR3 is TGTGCCAGCAGCTTGGTACAGACAAACACTGAAGCTTTCTTT.

CDR3 sequence: CASSLGGGQIGYEQYF. CDR3 sequence (DNA): TGTGCCAGCAGTTTAGGAGGCGGTCAGATTGGCTACGAGCAGTACTTC. The chain links TRBV27 to TRBJ2-7, with a possible D match to TRBD2 (5 bases). Germline-derived CDR1 and CDR2 are MNHEY and SMNVEV (reference sequence). CDR3 size: 16 residues. Trimming left V 2 bases short and J 3 bases short, with 17 bases between.

Here the CDR3 reads CASRLAGTTDTQYF. In DNA form, the CDR3 reads TGTGCCAGTAGATTAGCGGGAACCACAGATACGCAGTATTTT. V gene TRBV19 combines with J gene TRBJ2-3, with 8 bases lining up with TRBD2. Germline-derived CDR1 and CDR2 are LNHDA and SQIVND (reference sequence). V lost 6 bases to trimming and J lost 2 bases; unmatched junction nucleotides: 4. This CDR3 is 14 amino acids long.

The V and J genes are TRBV7-2 and TRBJ2-1, with 13 bases that match TRBD2. Germline-derived CDR1 and CDR2 are SGHTA and FQGNSA. This CDR3 has 15 residues. V lost 3 bases and J lost 6; bases outside the gene matches: 2. Here the CDR3 reads CASSLGLAGSNEQFF. The CDR3 coding sequence is TGTGCCAGCAGCTTGGGACTAGCGGGAAGCAATGAGCAGTTCTTC.

V usage is TRBV6-1 and J usage is TRBJ2-7, with no clear D. CDR3 length: 14 amino acids. The germline CDR1 and CDR2 sequences are MNHNS and SASEGT. V lost 0 bases, J lost 1 base, and 7 bases lay in between. Here the CDR3 reads CASSEARRSYEQYV. As DNA, the CDR3 is TGTGCCAGCAGTGAAGCTAGGAGATCCTACGAGCAGTACGTC.

The chain carries TRBV5-5 and TRBJ2-5; D is perhaps TRBD2 (5 bases). The CDR3 length is 14 residues. CDR1 and CDR2 from the germline V gene are SGHKS and YYEKEE (reference sequence). V dropped 4 bases and J dropped 3 bases, with 13 bases sitting between them. Written as DNA, the CDR3 is TGTGCCAGCAGCGCCCAAATCGGGGAAGAGACCCAGTACTTC. Protein sequence: CASSAQIGEETQYF.

The chain uses TRBV28 and TRBJ1-5; a weak D match, TRBD1 (6 bases). The V and J ends lost 2 bases and 3 bases respectively, with 8 bases between them. This CDR3 has 14 residues. CDR1 MDHEN and CDR2 SYDVKM come from the germline V gene. The CDR3: CASSLTGPNQPQHF. In nucleotides, the CDR3 is TGTGCCAGCAGTTTAACAGGGCCCAATCAGCCCCAGCATTTT.

V and J are TRBV6-5 and TRBJ2-1; D is possibly TRBD2 (6 bases). V lost 10 bases and J lost 6, with 16 bases in between. The CDR3 contains 13 residues. CDR1 is MNHEY and CDR2 is SVGAGI in the germline V gene. CDR3 amino acids: CAIPGVGGNEQFF. The CDR3 DNA reads TGTGCCATACCGGGAGTGGGAGGCAATGAGCAGTTCTTC.

The chain links TRBV29-1 to TRBJ1-2; D unclear. Germline CDR1 is SQVTM and CDR2 is ANQGSEA. The ends were cut back, 5 bases at V and 3 bases at J, with 22 bases in the middle. The length of the CDR3 is 16 residues. CDR3 protein: CSVLGPRAAGDYGYTF. CDR3 DNA: TGCAGCGTTCTGGGCCCCCGGGCAGCCGGGGACTATGGCTACACCTTC.

The rearrangement joins TRBV6-5 to TRBJ1-2, with 10 positions matching TRBD1. CDR3 size: 16 residues. Germline loops: CDR1 MNHEY, CDR2 SVGAGI. V was clipped by 2 bases and J by 7 bases; unmatched bases: 10. CDR3 region: CASSYLDRGRDPGYTF. For the CDR3, the DNA is TGTGCCAGCAGTTACCTTGACAGGGGGCGCGATCCTGGCTACACCTTC.

In this sample, this clone turned up once. The rearrangement links TRBV6-5 to TRBJ2-5; 8 nucleotides match TRBD2. The CDR3 has 15 residues. Per germline, CDR1 MNHEY and CDR2 SVGAGI. V trimming: 5 bases; J trimming: 11 bases; junction bases outside the gene matches: 16. DNA for the CDR3: TGTGCCAGCAGTCCGGGCGGAATCGGGAGGGCGGGACAGTACTTC. Amino acids: CASSPGGIGRAGQYF.

The gene calls are TRBV9 and TRBJ2-1; D gene ambiguous. The CDR3 consists of 13 residues. Looked up from germline, CDR1 is SGDLS and CDR2 is YYNGEE. V lost 2 bases and J lost 7, with 10 bases in between. CDR3 sequence reads: CASSVLSRNEQFF. CDR3 DNA sequence: TGTGCCAGCAGCGTTTTGAGTCGTAATGAGCAGTTCTTC.

V gene TRBV29-1 combines with J gene TRBJ2-1; 9 positions agree with TRBD2. This CDR3 has 14 residues. Germline V gives CDR1 SQVTM, CDR2 ANQGSEA. The V and J ends lost 6 bases and 4 bases, in that order; junction bases with no gene match: 7. The DNA for the CDR3 is TGCAGCGTGAAGGGGACTAGCTGGTACAATGAGCAGTTCTTC. It translates to CSVKGTSWYNEQFF.

The rearrangement joins TRBV12-5 to TRBJ2-3; 8 positions agree with TRBD1. This CDR3 comprises 13 residues. Germline loops: CDR1 LGHNT, CDR2 FRNRAP. Trimming at V came to 4 bases and at J to 3 bases, leaving 0 bases not matched to a gene. The CDR3 loop reads CASGWDRTDTQYF. The DNA for the CDR3 is TGTGCTAGTGGTTGGGACAGGACAGATACGCAGTATTTT.

This clone came up once. The CDR3 bases are TGTGCCAGCAGCACGGGACAGGTCCGGAACAATGAGCAGTTCTTC. This codes for CASSTGQVRNNEQFF. The V gene is TRBV5-6, the J gene TRBJ2-1, with 8 bases lining up with TRBD1. The CDR3 extends over 15 amino acids. V was clipped by 4 bases and J by 5 bases; unmatched bases: 8. CDR1 and CDR2 (germline): SGHDT, YYEEEE.

The rearrangement links TRBV27 to TRBJ2-7; 9 nucleotides agree with TRBD2. The junction had 5 bases not matched to a gene; V was cut back by 11 bases and J by 0 bases. The CDR3 totals 13 residues. Germline assignment: CDR1 MNHEY and CDR2 SMNVEV (reference sequence). CDR3 nucleotides: TGTGCCTCTGCTAGCGGGGTCTCCTACGAGCAGTACTTC. This encodes CASASGVSYEQYF.

The chain joins TRBV6-2 or TRBV6-3 to TRBJ2-7, with 10 bases identical to TRBD2. J was trimmed by 3 bases and V by 0 bases; bases with no gene match: 5. The CDR3 loop spans 16 amino acids. Germline lookup yields CDR1 MNHEY and CDR2 SVGEGT. CDR3 sequence reads: CASSYSASGSIYEQYF. In nucleotides, the CDR3 is TGTGCCAGCAGTTACTCGGCTAGCGGGAGTATCTACGAGCAGTACTTC.

The chain couples TRBV7-3 to TRBJ1-1; maybe TRBD1 (6 bases). CDR3 length: 12 residues. Germline V gives CDR1 SGHTA, CDR2 FQGTGA. The ends were cut back, 4 bases at V and 7 bases at J, with 10 bases in the middle. DNA for the CDR3: TGTGCCAGCAGCTCAGGGGTGGGTGAAGCTTTCTTT. The encoded protein is CASSSGVGEAFF.

This clone was detected only once. This chain links TRBV5-1 with TRBJ2-4, with a possible D match to TRBD2 (6 bases). The germline V gene encodes CDR1 SGHRS and CDR2 YFSETQ. Trimming cost V 5 bases and J 1 base, with 13 bases left between them. The CDR3 has 15 amino acids. CDR3 sequence (DNA): TGCGCCAGCAGTCGGGCGGGAATGGCCAAAAACATTCAGTACTTC. Residues: CASSRAGMAKNIQYF.

The genes are TRBV7-9 and TRBJ1-5, with 8 bases lining up with TRBD1. The J segment lost 4 bases and the V segment lost 5 bases, leaving 7 bases of the junction unmatched. Germline CDR1 and CDR2: SEHNR and FQNEAQ (reference sequence). The CDR3 spans 15 residues. CDR3 coding DNA: TGTGCCAGCAGCCCCGGGACAGGTGATAATCAGCCCCAGCATTTT. Protein sequence: CASSPGTGDNQPQHF.

The chain uses TRBV30 and TRBJ2-7; D not certain. CDR3 length equals 13 residues. Between the trimmed V and J ends, which lost 1 base and 2 bases, there was a span of 9 bases. The V gene's germline CDR1 is GTSNPN and CDR2 SVGIG (reference sequence). The CDR3 here is CAWSGSYPYEQYV. In nucleotides, the CDR3 is TGTGCCTGGAGTGGCTCCTACCCCTACGAGCAGTACGTC.